This passage covers 20 T cell receptor beta chains from one sample sequenced in a study of blood T cell repertoires in COVID-19. Repertoires were generated with immunoSEQ multiplex PCR, while TCRdb's copy carries only in-frame clones and drops some. The profile shows over 100,000 clones, about 79% of them singletons. Source material: peripheral blood. All receptors derive from an elderly woman with active or convalescent COVID-19.

This clone occurred once. V gene TRBV28 combines with J gene TRBJ1-5, with a weak D call TRBD1 (6 bases). This CDR3 spans 15 amino acids. Germline V lookup: CDR1 MDHEN, CDR2 SYDVKM. V was clipped by 6 bases and J by 7 bases, with 19 bases between them. This chain's CDR3 is CASRGSWGLTQPQHF. CDR3 nucleotides: TGTGCCAGCAGGGGGTCGTGGGGGCTGACACAGCCCCAGCATTTT.

V is TRBV5-1 and J is TRBJ2-3; maybe TRBD1 (7 bases). Germline V gives CDR1 SGHRS, CDR2 YFSETQ. The CDR3 extends over 15 amino acids. Trimming pared 5 bases from V and 4 bases from J, leaving 17 bases between. Here the CDR3 reads CASSLQGVAADTQYF. The DNA of the CDR3 is TGCGCCAGCAGTCTGCAGGGGGTAGCGGCAGATACGCAGTATTTT.

The rearrangement joins TRBV18 to TRBJ2-1; 10 bases are a match to TRBD1. J was trimmed by 8 bases and V by 3 bases; bases with no gene match: 10. The germline V gene encodes CDR1 KGHSH and CDR2 LQKENI. This CDR3 region has 16 residues. The DNA of the CDR3 is TGTGCCAGCTCACCCCCGATTCGGACAGGGGGTGATGAGCAGTTCTTC. Protein: CASSPPIRTGGDEQFF.

The gene calls are TRBV29-1 and TRBJ2-2; the match to TRBD2 covers 11 bases. The CDR3 spans 17 residues. After removal of 1 base from V and 0 bases from J, the junction contained 4 bases not matched to a gene. The germline V gene encodes CDR1 SQVTM and CDR2 ANQGSEA. CDR3 sequence (DNA): TGCAGCGTTGAAGGGCCTAGCGGGAGGACGAACACCGGGGAGCTGTTTTTT. Translating it yields CSVEGPSGRTNTGELFF.

The chain carries TRBV9 and TRBJ1-2, with D perhaps TRBD1 (5 bases). Germline V gene sequence: CDR1 SGDLS, CDR2 YYNGEE. V lost 0 bases to trimming and J lost 2 bases, with 14 bases between them. This CDR3 comprises 16 residues. DNA for the CDR3: TGTGCCAGCAGCGTAGCTCCGGGGGTTTTAAACTATGGCTACACCTTC. Its protein product is CASSVAPGVLNYGYTF.

The chain recombines TRBV9 with TRBJ2-2; TRBD1 matches at 8 bases. The CDR3 loop spans 15 amino acids. CDR1 SGDLS and CDR2 YYNGEE come from the germline V gene. Germline trimming cut 4 bases from V and 10 bases from J; bases unmatched to any gene: 12. CDR3 residues: CASSSRRGPVSELFF. DNA of the CDR3: TGTGCCAGCAGCAGTCGCAGGGGGCCCGTCTCGGAGCTGTTTTTT.

The genes are TRBV2 and TRBJ2-7; 7 bases agree with TRBD1. Germline CDR1 and CDR2: SNHLY and FYNNEI. The CDR3 has 13 amino acids. V was pared by 4 bases and J by 6 bases, with 6 bases of the junction left unmatched. CDR3: CASSVDRVGEQYF. For the CDR3, the DNA is TGTGCCAGCAGTGTAGACAGGGTAGGCGAGCAGTACTTC. The whole variable domain, filled in from reference TRBV2 and TRBJ2-7, reads EPEVTQTPSHQVTQMGQEVILRCVPISNHLYFYWYRQILGQKVEFLVSFYNNEISEKSEIFDDQFSVERPDGSNFTLKIRSTKLEDSAMYFCASSVDRVGEQYFGPGTRLTVT.

The gene calls are TRBV28 and TRBJ2-1; TRBD1 matches at 9 bases. Germline V gene data show CDR1 as MDHEN and CDR2 as SYDVKM. The CDR3 totals 15 residues. V shed 2 bases, J shed 7 bases, and the junction held 6 bases outside the gene matches. This CDR3 reads CASSLPRGTGNEQFF. The CDR3 DNA sequence: TGTGCCAGCAGTTTACCGAGGGGGACAGGGAATGAGCAGTTCTTC.

J is TRBJ2-2 and V is TRBV12-3 or TRBV12-4; D perhaps matches TRBD2 (6 bases). V was trimmed by 8 bases and J by 6 bases, leaving 10 bases between them. The CDR3 has 12 amino acids. This chain's CDR3 is CASGPSAGELFF. The CDR3, as DNA: TGTGCCAGCGGCCCTAGCGCCGGGGAGCTGTTTTTT.

The chain combines TRBV7-3 with TRBJ1-2, with a possible D match to TRBD1 (6 bases). The V end was cut by 5 bases, the J end by 0 bases, with 10 bases between. The CDR3 has 14 amino acids. Germline CDR1 SGHTA, CDR2 FQGTGA. The CDR3 coding sequence is TGTGCCAGCAGCCCGGACAGTACTAACTATGGCTACACCTTC. The encoded protein is CASSPDSTNYGYTF.

The rearrangement joins TRBV30 to TRBJ2-7; D possibly corresponds to TRBD2 (5 bases). The V and J ends lost 3 bases and 6 bases respectively, with 18 bases between them. The germline V gene encodes CDR1 GTSNPN and CDR2 SVGIG (reference sequence). This CDR3 has 14 amino acids. In DNA form, the CDR3 reads TGTGCCTGGAGGAGGGAGATAGGGTATTCCGAGCAGTACTTC. Translated, it gives CAWRREIGYSEQYF. Together with reference TRBV30 and TRBJ2-7, the CDR3 gives the full variable domain: SQTIHQWPATLVQPVGSPLSLECTVEGTSNPNLYWYRQAAGRGLQLLFYSVGIGQISSEVPQNLSASRPQDRQFILSSKKLLLSDSGFYLCAWRREIGYSEQYFGPGTRLTVT.

This chain uses TRBV7-6 with TRBJ2-7; D is possibly TRBD1 (5 bases). The CDR3 is made up of 14 amino acids. Germline values: CDR1 SGHVS, CDR2 FNYEAQ. V lost 5 bases and J 0 bases, leaving 11 bases between the germline ends. The CDR3 protein is CASSPGPLSYEQYF. CDR3 coding DNA: TGTGCCAGCAGCCCAGGGCCACTCTCCTACGAGCAGTACTTC.

The gene calls are TRBV7-9 and TRBJ2-2; possibly TRBD2 for D (6 bases). Germline CDR1 SEHNR, CDR2 FQNEAQ (reference sequence). V shed 3 bases and J shed 4 bases, with 15 bases lying between them. The CDR3 has 16 amino acids. This chain's CDR3 is CASSLSSGPSTGELFF. The CDR3 region has the DNA TGTGCCAGCAGCTTGAGTAGCGGCCCAAGCACCGGGGAGCTGTTTTTT.

Details on this clone: One end of the junction does not line up with germline, which may come from a read error. The chain employs TRBV7-7 and TRBJ2-5; TRBD2 aligns across 8 bases. This CDR3 has 17 residues. Germline CDR1 is SSHAT and CDR2 is FNYEAQ (reference sequence). CDR3 DNA sequence: TGTGCTAGCAGCTTAGCTACCGGCACTAGCGGCTACCTGACCCAGTACTTC. Encoded protein: CASSLATGTSGYLTQYF.

The CDR3 nucleotides read TGTGCCAGCAGCAATCTTCCCCTCCCGAGCGGGCCTAGCTCCTACAATGAGCAGTTCTTC. It is translated as CASSNLPLPSGPSSYNEQFF. The chain couples TRBV21-1 to TRBJ2-1; the listed D gene, TRBD2, was not tested against the DNA. TRBV21-1 is a listed pseudogene. The CDR3 is made up of 20 amino acids.

The chain has TRBV12-3 or TRBV12-4 and TRBJ2-7; TRBD1 aligns across 7 bases. V trimming: 7 bases; J trimming: 4 bases; junction bases outside the gene matches: 7. The CDR3 runs to 13 residues. The CDR3 DNA follows: TGTGCCAGCAATAACAGGGGTGGGTACGAGCAGTACTTC. Amino acid sequence: CASNNRGGYEQYF.

The rearrangement links TRBV7-3 to TRBJ2-3, with a tentative D call TRBD2 (8 bases). V was cut by 0 bases and J by 6 bases, with 19 bases left in between. Germline V lookup: CDR1 SGHTA, CDR2 FQGTGA. The CDR3 has 17 residues. CDR3 coding DNA: TGTGCCAGCAGCTTAACCCTAGCGGGCAGGGGGTCCGATACGCAGTATTTT. Translated, it gives CASSLTLAGRGSDTQYF.

The rearrangement joins TRBV19 to TRBJ2-1, with TRBD2 matching 10 bases. The ends lost 3 bases at V and 7 bases at J; junction bases unmatched: 3. The CDR3 covers 14 residues. Germline V gene data show CDR1 as LNHDA and CDR2 as SQIVND (reference sequence). CDR3 sequence: CASSIATSGNEQFF. The CDR3 region has the DNA TGTGCCAGTAGTATTGCGACTAGCGGGAATGAGCAGTTCTTC.

CDR3 coding DNA: TGTGCCAGCAGCCAAGATTCGACCCAGCGCATAAGAGGGGAGACCCAGTACTTC. Its translation: CASSQDSTQRIRGETQYF. V is TRBV4-2 and J is TRBJ2-5; tentative D call: TRBD2 (5 bases). Germline CDR1 and CDR2: LGHNA and YNFKEQ. The CDR3 is 18 amino acids. Trimming took off 0 bases at V and 5 bases at J, with 22 bases between the two ends.

This clone has just one count. The J gene is TRBJ2-5, the V gene TRBV19, with a weak D call TRBD2 (5 bases). CDR1 LNHDA and CDR2 SQIVND come from the germline V gene (reference sequence). This CDR3 has 15 residues. Deletions cut 3 bases from V and 5 bases from J, with 16 bases between. The CDR3 loop is CASSILAGLGETQYF. The CDR3 region has the DNA TGTGCCAGTAGTATTCTGGCGGGCCTAGGGGAGACCCAGTACTTC.